The sequence of this TCR beta chain was determined in a study of blood T cell repertoires in COVID-19. The CDR3 runs to 14 residues. V shed 0 bases and J shed 5 bases, with 11 bases lying between them. CDR1 is SGHRS and CDR2 is YFSETQ in the germline V gene. Only in-frame clones appear in the TCRdb table, and some are missing; sequencing was by immunoSEQ multiplex PCR. This table holds some 100,000 clones, about 88% found once. Sequencing used peripheral blood. This rearrangement joins TRBV5-1 to TRBJ2-5; the D is unclear. This receptor was obtained from an older woman with acute or convalescent COVID-19. The DNA for the CDR3 is TGCGCCAGCAGCTTGGGTGATAGCCGGGAGACCCAGTACTTC. Amino acid sequence: CASSLGDSRETQYF.